This is a list of T cell receptor beta chains from one sample in a study of T cell responses to AZD1222 COVID-19 vaccine. Clones were sequenced by immunoSEQ multiplex PCR, and TCRdb holds only the in-frame ones, with some missing. The sample includes 140,000 to 150,000 clones, around 92% of them seen just once. Source: peripheral blood, taken 28 days after the second AZD1222 dose. The receptors were sampled from an adult who received the AZD1222 COVID-19 vaccine. The CDR3 runs from the conserved cysteine through the conserved F or W. The D gene is left open where the match is weak. The size field is filled for only some rows; it gives once, few, many or a size class.

clone_size: NA; v_call: TRBV19; d_call: NA; j_call: TRBJ1-1; cdr3_nt: TGTGCCAGTACTATCGGCAGGTTGAACACTGAAGCTTTCTTT; cdr3_aa: CASTIGRLNTEAFF
clone_size: NA; v_call: TRBV4-1; d_call: NA; j_call: TRBJ2-3; cdr3_nt: TGCGCCAGCAGCCAAGATTGGTACGGCACAGATACGCAGTATTTT; cdr3_aa: CASSQDWYGTDTQYF
clone_size: NA; v_call: TRBV15; d_call: NA; j_call: TRBJ2-5; cdr3_nt: TGTGCCACCAGCTGGAGGGGCACCTGGGGGACCCAGTACTTC; cdr3_aa: CATSWRGTWGTQYF
clone_size: NA; v_call: TRBV5-8; d_call: TRBD2; j_call: TRBJ2-3; cdr3_nt: TGTGCCAGCAGCTTAGCGGGAGGGGTGACAGATACGCAGTATTTT; cdr3_aa: CASSLAGGVTDTQYF
clone_size: NA; v_call: TRBV3-1/TRBV3-2; d_call: TRBD2; j_call: TRBJ2-1; cdr3_nt: TGTGCCAGCAGCCAACGGAGCGGGGATGAGCAGTTCTTC; cdr3_aa: CASSQRSGDEQFF
clone_size: NA; v_call: TRBV19; d_call: NA; j_call: TRBJ2-7; cdr3_nt: TGTGCCAGTACCCGGGACGGCTACGAGCAGTACTTC; cdr3_aa: CASTRDGYEQYF
clone_size: NA; v_call: TRBV5-6; d_call: NA; j_call: TRBJ1-2; cdr3_nt: TGTGCCAGCAGCCCTAGGCACAGGTCCTCTGATGGCTACACCTTC; cdr3_aa: CASSPRHRSSDGYTF
clone_size: NA; v_call: TRBV7-9; d_call: NA; j_call: TRBJ2-7; cdr3_nt: TGTGCCAGCAGCCGGGACGGTACGGGCGAGCAGTACTTC; cdr3_aa: CASSRDGTGEQYF
clone_size: NA; v_call: TRBV5-5; d_call: NA; j_call: TRBJ1-1; cdr3_nt: TGTGCCAGCAGCTCCAGCGGTTTGAACACTGAAGCTTTCTTT; cdr3_aa: CASSSSGLNTEAFF
clone_size: NA; v_call: TRBV9; d_call: NA; j_call: TRBJ2-2; cdr3_nt: TGTGCCAGCAGCGTAGTCTCCAAGAACACCGGGGAGCTGTTTTTT; cdr3_aa: CASSVVSKNTGELFF
clone_size: NA; v_call: TRBV15; d_call: TRBD2; j_call: TRBJ2-2; cdr3_nt: TGTGCCACCAGCAGAGTTAGCGGGAGGGCTGGCGGGGAGCTGTTTTTT; cdr3_aa: CATSRVSGRAGGELFF
clone_size: NA; v_call: TRBV27; d_call: NA; j_call: TRBJ1-6; cdr3_nt: TGTGCCAGCAGTAGGACAGCCCGCAATAATTCACCCCTCCACTTT; cdr3_aa: CASSRTARNNSPLHF
clone_size: NA; v_call: TRBV7-9; d_call: NA; j_call: TRBJ2-1; cdr3_nt: TGTGCCAGCAGTGGAAGCTCCTACAATGAGCAGTTCTTC; cdr3_aa: CASSGSSYNEQFF
clone_size: NA; v_call: TRBV9; d_call: TRBD1; j_call: TRBJ2-1; cdr3_nt: TGTGCCAGCAGCCTCCGGACAGGGAGCAATGAGCAGTTCTTC; cdr3_aa: CASSLRTGSNEQFF
clone_size: NA; v_call: TRBV24-1; d_call: TRBD2; j_call: TRBJ2-2; cdr3_nt: TGTGCCACCAGTGATTCCTTCGGACTAGCGGGAGGGCCGCGCACCGGGGAGCTGTTTTTT; cdr3_aa: CATSDSFGLAGGPRTGELFF
clone_size: NA; v_call: TRBV12-5; d_call: TRBD1; j_call: TRBJ2-5; cdr3_nt: TGTGCTAGTGGTCGGACAGGGGAAGCGACCCAGTACTTC; cdr3_aa: CASGRTGEATQYF
clone_size: NA; v_call: TRBV28; d_call: TRBD2; j_call: TRBJ2-3; cdr3_nt: TGTGCCAGCAGCCGACGGACTAGCGGGAGGGCCTCTTCGAGTACGCAGTATTTT; cdr3_aa: CASSRRTSGRASSSTQYF
clone_size: once; v_call: TRBV27; d_call: NA; j_call: TRBJ2-1; cdr3_nt: TGTGCCAGCAGTTTCCCGGGTCCTGGTGAGCAGTTCTTC; cdr3_aa: CASSFPGPGEQFF
clone_size: NA; v_call: TRBV28; d_call: NA; j_call: TRBJ2-2; cdr3_nt: TGTGCCAGCAGTGGACTGGCCGGGGAGCTGTTTTTT; cdr3_aa: CASSGLAGELFF
clone_size: NA; v_call: TRBV9; d_call: TRBD2; j_call: TRBJ2-5; cdr3_nt: TGTGCCAGCAGCGGCGGACTAGCGGGTGAGCCCCTGTACTTC; cdr3_aa: CASSGGLAGEPLYF